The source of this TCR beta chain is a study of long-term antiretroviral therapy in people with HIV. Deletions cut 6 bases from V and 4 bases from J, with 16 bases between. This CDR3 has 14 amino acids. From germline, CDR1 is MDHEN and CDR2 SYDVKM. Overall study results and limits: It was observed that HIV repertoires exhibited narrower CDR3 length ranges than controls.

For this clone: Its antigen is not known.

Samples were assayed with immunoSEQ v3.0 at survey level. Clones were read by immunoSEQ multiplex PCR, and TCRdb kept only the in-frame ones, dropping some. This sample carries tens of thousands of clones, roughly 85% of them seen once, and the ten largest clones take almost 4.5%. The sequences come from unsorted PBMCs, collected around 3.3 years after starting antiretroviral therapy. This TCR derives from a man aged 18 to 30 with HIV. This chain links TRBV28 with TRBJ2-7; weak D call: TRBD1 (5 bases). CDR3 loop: CASSFTGGLYEQYF. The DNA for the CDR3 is TGTGCCAGCAGCTTTACAGGTGGTTTGTACGAGCAGTACTTC.